These 21 T cell receptor beta chains originate from one sample sequenced in a study of tumor-infiltrating lymphocytes in primary liver carcinoma. Germline DNA was extracted too, while blood RNA derived from unsorted whole blood. Total RNA amounting to about 520 ng was the source from which TCR beta cDNA was made with a constant-region primer. Three nested multiplex PCR rounds, a slightly modified ARM-PCR method, built the TCR beta libraries. Each of the first two PCR rounds ran roughly 10 cycles with TRBV1-TRBV30 forward and C-beta reverse primers. MiXCR, applied by TCRdb to the multiplex PCR reads, yields one record per CDR3 protein. This table has 300,000 to 400,000 distinct CDR3 sequences, around three fifths appearing once. The sequencing input was peripheral blood. These receptors originate from a man aged 40-49 years with primary liver carcinoma and hepatitis B virus infection.

Comments on this clonotype: The junction and the germline gene differ at one end; a read error may be behind it. The chain recombines TRBV5-1 with TRBJ1-1, with no clear D. Germline CDR1 and CDR2: SGHRS and YFSETQ. The CDR3 spans 13 residues. CDR3 in amino acids: CANSLVRDTEAFF. The CDR3 DNA is TGCGCCAACAGCTTGGTACGGGACACTGAAGCTTTCTTT.

A word on this clonotype: One base away lies a much larger clone, so this may be a sequencing read error. The chain joins TRBV4-3 to TRBJ2-1; D is ambiguous. Germline V gives CDR1 LGHNA, CDR2 YSLEER. The CDR3 sequence is 14 residues long. CDR3 loop: CASTQGVVSNEQFF. CDR3 DNA: TGCGCCAGCACCCAAGGTGTTGTCTCCAATGAGCAGTTCTTC.

A remark on this clonotype: The missing conserved phenylalanine or tryptophan at the end of this CDR3 makes a read error likely. The chain links TRBV11-2 to TRBJ2-2; 8 nucleotides agree with TRBD2. The trim removed 1 base at V and 6 bases at J, leaving 4 bases unmatched. Germline V gene data show CDR1 as SGHAT and CDR2 as FQNNGV. The CDR3 covers 15 residues. The CDR3 sequence: CASSLVPAGAGELFS. The CDR3 DNA sequence: TGTGCCAGCAGCTTAGTACCAGCGGGAGCCGGGGAGCTGTTTTCT.

The chain has TRBV5-6 and TRBJ2-1, with 7 positions matching TRBD2. This CDR3 is built from 14 residues. With 4 bases clipped from V and 3 bases from J, the junction kept 4 bases outside the gene matches. CDR1 is SGHDT and CDR2 is YYEEEE in the germline V gene. CDR3 nucleotides: TGTGCCAGCAGCCCGGGGACTAACTACAATGAGCAGTTCTTC. Translation gives CASSPGTNYNEQFF.

In the case of this clonotype: No conserved phenylalanine or tryptophan is present at the end of the CDR3, so a read error is the likely explanation. This rearrangement joins TRBV29-1 to TRBJ2-7, with D perhaps given as TRBD1 or TRBD2 (5 bases each). Trimming removed 6 bases from V and 6 bases from J, with 12 bases in between. This CDR3 is 11 amino acids long. In germline, CDR1 is SQVTM, CDR2 ANQGSEA. The CDR3 spells CSVKVGAEQYY. The CDR3 DNA follows: TGCAGCGTCAAGGTCGGGGCCGAGCAGTACTAC.

In the case of this clonotype: A much larger clone lies a single base off, so this may be a read error. The rearrangement joins TRBV6-1 to TRBJ2-1; D tentatively fits TRBD1 or TRBD2 (6 bases each). Germline assignment: CDR1 MNHNS and CDR2 SASEGT. CDR3 length: 13 amino acids. Trimming took off 6 bases at V and 6 bases at J, with 12 bases between the two ends. The CDR3 nucleotides are TGTGCCAGCAGGCCGAGGGGGGCCAATGAGCAGTTCTTC. Its protein is CASRPRGANEQFF.

Ten or more counts support this clonotype. The genes are TRBV11-2 and TRBJ1-1; 10 bases fit TRBD1. Germline-derived CDR1 and CDR2 are SGHAT and FQNNGV. This CDR3 contains 15 residues. With V trimmed by 4 bases and J by 5 bases, 7 bases remained unmatched. The CDR3 protein is CASSWGDRGVTEAFF. CDR3 sequence (DNA): TGTGCCAGCAGCTGGGGGGACAGGGGTGTGACTGAAGCTTTCTTT.

This clonotype has a count of ten or more. V is TRBV6-6 and J is TRBJ2-1; D is undetermined. The CDR3 is made up of 15 amino acids. CDR1 is MNHNY, CDR2 SVGAGI, per germline (reference sequence). V dropped 6 bases and J dropped 0 bases, with 12 bases sitting between them. The CDR3 here is CASRPAALSYNEQFF. DNA of the CDR3: TGTGCCAGCAGGCCCGCGGCACTCTCCTACAATGAGCAGTTCTTC.

CDR3 bases: TGTGCCAGCAGGTCGGACGACAACACAGATACGCAGTATTTT. Its protein is CASRSDDNTDTQYF. The genes are TRBV7-9 and TRBJ2-3; D is undetermined. This CDR3 contains 14 residues. Germline CDR1 reads SEHNR; CDR2 reads FQNEAQ (reference sequence). Trimming stripped 6 bases from V and 2 bases from J, with 12 bases between. Full variable domain (rest looked up from reference TRBV7-9 and TRBJ2-3): DTGVSQNPRHKITKRGQNVTFRCDPISEHNRLYWYRQTLGQGPEFLTYFQNEAQLEKSRLLSDRFSAERPKGSFSTLEIQRTEQGDSAMYLCASRSDDNTDTQYFGPGTRLTVL.

A note on this clonotype: Likely a read error: the CDR3 ends without its conserved phenylalanine or tryptophan. This chain links TRBV6-2 or TRBV6-3 with TRBJ2-7; maybe TRBD2 (6 bases). CDR1 MNHEY and CDR2 SVGEGT come from the germline V gene. The CDR3 is made up of 13 amino acids. The CDR3 reads CPSKETGSYEQYL. DNA for the CDR3: TGTCCCAGCAAAGAGACCGGGAGTTACGAGCAGTACCTC.

This clonotype appeared many times. The rearrangement uses TRBV6-1 and TRBJ2-7; TRBD1 might be the D (5 bases). Germline lookup yields CDR1 MNHNS and CDR2 SASEGT. The CDR3 length is 14 residues. The germline V and J ends were trimmed by 0 bases and 5 bases, with 11 bases remaining between them. The CDR3 bases are TGTGCCAGCAGTGAAGCTGCAGGGATCGACGAGCAGTACTTC. Protein sequence: CASSEAAGIDEQYF.

This clonotype was seen repeatedly, ten times or more. This may be a read error: a much more frequent sequence differs by one nucleotide. The chain joins TRBV11-1 to TRBJ2-3; no reliable D call. CDR3 length: 13 residues. The V gene's germline CDR1 is SGHAT and CDR2 FQDESV (reference sequence). The CDR3 spells CASSQSPTDAQYF. In DNA, the CDR3 is TGTGCCAGCAGCCAATCCCCCACAGATGCGCAGTATTTT.

On this clonotype itself: Its ends do not fully match the called genes, so a read error is possible. The chain combines TRBV11-2 with TRBJ2-1, with 11 bases matching TRBD2. This CDR3 is built from 15 residues. Germline V gene data show CDR1 as SGHAT and CDR2 as FQNNGV. CDR3 loop: CGSSLAGLAGNEQFF. In DNA form, the CDR3 reads TGTGGCAGCAGCTTAGCAGGACTAGCGGGCAATGAGCAGTTCTTC. The full variable domain, in which reference TRBV11-2 and TRBJ2-1 provide the parts outside the CDR3, is EAGVAQSPRYKIIEKRQSVAFWCNPISGHATLYWYQQILGQGPKLLIQFQNNGVVDDSQLPKDRFSAERLKGVDSTLKIQPAKLEDSAVYLCGSSLAGLAGNEQFFGPGTRLTVL.

The CDR3 sequence is CASTDRHFGAGELFF. The CDR3 DNA reads as TGTGCCAGCACTGACCGGCACTTCGGGGCCGGGGAGCTGTTTTTT. The chain uses TRBV6-1 and TRBJ2-2; D perhaps matches TRBD2 (5 bases). Trimming cost V 7 bases and J 6 bases, with 18 bases left between them. The CDR3 sequence is 15 residues long. The germline V gene has CDR1 MNHNS and CDR2 SASEGT.

On this clonotype: A read error is likely, as this CDR3 ends without the conserved phenylalanine or tryptophan. The rearrangement uses TRBV11-2 and TRBJ2-2; 8 bases are a match to TRBD2. The junction had 12 bases not matched to a gene; V was cut back by 9 bases and J by 6 bases. From germline, CDR1 is SGHAT and CDR2 FQNNGV. CDR3 length equals 15 residues. As DNA, the CDR3 is TGTGCCAGTAGCCCTATACCCGGGAGGGCCGGGGAGCTGTTTTTG. This encodes CASSPIPGRAGELFL.

The rearrangement joins TRBV6-6 to TRBJ2-5; possibly TRBD1 or TRBD2 for D (5 bases each). V lost 5 bases and J lost 12, with 19 bases in between. Germline values: CDR1 MNHNY, CDR2 SVGAGI (reference sequence). The CDR3 has 13 residues. The CDR3 here is CASSGYGTYEEYF. CDR3 bases: TGTGCCAGCAGTGGATACGGGACCTACGAGGAGTACTTC.

In the case of this clonotype: It may be a read error: a sequence one base away is much more abundant. The chain links TRBV6-6 to TRBJ2-7, with 7 bases matching TRBD2. There are 14 residues in the CDR3. The V and J ends lost 4 bases and 0 bases, in that order; junction bases with no gene match: 3. Germline CDR1 reads MNHNY; CDR2 reads SVGAGI (reference sequence). Here the CDR3 DNA reads TGTGCCAGCAGTTGGGGGGGGATCTCCTACGAGCAGTACTTC. It translates to CASSWGGISYEQYF.

The chain links TRBV24-1 to TRBJ2-3, with 11 positions matching TRBD2. Losses at the gene ends were 8 bases for V and 5 bases for J; bases not matched to a gene: 11. The CDR3 runs to 16 residues. The germline gives CDR1 KGHDR, CDR2 SFDVKD. CDR3 nucleotides: TGTGCCACCACGATGGCTAGCGGGAGGTCTGTAGATACGCAGTATTTT. This codes for CATTMASGRSVDTQYF.

The genes are TRBV29-1 and TRBJ2-1, with D tentatively TRBD2 (5 bases). The CDR3 length is 14 residues. V was trimmed by 7 bases and J by 8 bases, leaving 21 bases between them. Per germline, CDR1 SQVTM and CDR2 ANQGSEA. In DNA, the CDR3 is TGCAGCGACTTGATTAGCGTGAGGACGGATGAGCAGTTCTTC. Translating it yields CSDLISVRTDEQFF.

This chain links TRBV4-1 with TRBJ1-4, with D perhaps matching TRBD1 (6 bases). In germline, CDR1 is MGHRA, CDR2 YSYEKL. V lost 1 base and J lost 3, with 18 bases in between. The length of the CDR3 is 18 residues. The chain's CDR3 is CASSQGQGISTANEKLFF. CDR3 DNA: TGCGCCAGCAGCCAAGGCCAGGGGATCTCTACGGCTAATGAAAAACTGTTTTTT.

This clonotype was detected only a few times. A junction boundary mismatches the germline segment, possibly from a read error. The CDR3 DNA is TGTGTCAGCAGCTTACTGGGTGGCAGCGCGGATACGCAGTATTTT. As protein: CVSSLLGGSADTQYF. The J gene is TRBJ2-3, the V gene TRBV11-1; D is ambiguous. Germline V gene data show CDR1 as SGHAT and CDR2 as FQDESV (reference sequence). The CDR3 consists of 15 residues.